Listed here are 3 T cell receptor beta chains from one sample, sequenced in a study of glioma-infiltrating T cells after dendritic cell vaccination (TCRdb year 2016). The sample's time point label is to be understood as: after dendritic cell vaccination, including at tumor progression/relapse. The protocol used for the library was the immunoSEQ multiplex PCR assay. The source is immuneACCESS, and TCRdb retained only in-frame sequences with V and J called. Part of the clones is not carried over; for the studies checked, unresolved V genes explain less than half of this, and the remainder is unexplained. A total of about 82,000 clones appear in this sample, around 83% of them only once. 5.5% to 8% of the sample goes to the ten largest clones. The sample consisted of blood, taken after dendritic cell vaccination. The receptor set was obtained from a human donor with glioblastoma.

The V and J genes are TRBV5-1 and TRBJ2-7; TRBD1 matches at 8 bases. V lost 5 bases, J lost 7 bases, and 14 bases stayed unmatched. Germline-derived CDR1 and CDR2 are SGHRS and YFSETQ. The CDR3 covers 15 residues. The DNA for the CDR3 is TGCGCCAGCAGTCCCCGACAGGGGCAATTTTATGAGCAGTACTTC. Translated, it gives CASSPRQGQFYEQYF.

The chain uses TRBV7-9 and TRBJ1-1; D is possibly TRBD1 (5 bases). Germline V gives CDR1 SEHNR, CDR2 FQNEAQ (reference sequence). Between the trimmed V and J ends, which lost 5 bases and 0 bases, there was a span of 13 bases. This CDR3 has 15 amino acids. The CDR3 nucleotides are TGTGCCAGCAGCACCTCTGGGGGGATGAACACTGAAGCTTTCTTT. This sequence encodes CASSTSGGMNTEAFF.

This clone was observed many times. The V and J genes are TRBV19 and TRBJ2-1, with TRBD1 matching over 11 bases. The CDR3 has 14 amino acids. The trim removed 7 bases at V and 8 bases at J, leaving 7 bases unmatched. CDR1 LNHDA and CDR2 SQIVND come from the germline V gene (reference sequence). The CDR3 region is CASTPGQGDDEQFF. The CDR3 DNA reads TGTGCCAGTACGCCGGGACAGGGGGACGATGAGCAGTTCTTC.